This section outlines one T cell receptor beta chain sequence together with its context. Its antigen remains unknown. Germline CDR1 and CDR2: SGHRS and YFSETQ. This CDR3 spans 12 amino acids. V gave up 7 bases and J gave up 6 bases; unmatched junction bases: 2. This record comes from a study of T-cell memory formation after mild COVID-19. General study points: Researchers report contracting CD4+ clones mostly in CM and EM, with CD8+ clones in EMRA.

In TCRdb, the 5' RACE reads were re-called with MiXCR into one record per CDR3 protein. The data show fewer than 700,000 distinct CDR3 sequences, with roughly 18% seen just once and more than 10% held by the top ten. The sequenced sample consisted of PBMCs or a T cell subset sorted from them (not recorded which). The receptor comes from an adult woman who had mild COVID-19 (a few samples of this study predate the infection). Cell type and time point are not known. The rearrangement links TRBV5-1 to TRBJ2-1, with 9 bases that match TRBD1. The CDR3 nucleotides read TGCGCCAGCGGGGGACAGGGCAATGAGCAGTTCTTC. This codes for CASGGQGNEQFF.